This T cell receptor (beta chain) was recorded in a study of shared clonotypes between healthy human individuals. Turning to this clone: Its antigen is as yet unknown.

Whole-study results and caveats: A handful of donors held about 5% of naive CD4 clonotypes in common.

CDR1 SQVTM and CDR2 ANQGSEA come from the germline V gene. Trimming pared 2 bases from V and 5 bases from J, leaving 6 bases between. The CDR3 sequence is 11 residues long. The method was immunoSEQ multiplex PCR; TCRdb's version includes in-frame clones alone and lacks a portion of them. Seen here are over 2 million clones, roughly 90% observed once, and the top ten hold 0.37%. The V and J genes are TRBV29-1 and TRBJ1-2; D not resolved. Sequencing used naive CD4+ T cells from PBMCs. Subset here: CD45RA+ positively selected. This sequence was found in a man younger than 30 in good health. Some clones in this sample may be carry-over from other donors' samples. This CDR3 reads CSVEKEYGYTF. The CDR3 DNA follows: TGCAGCGTTGAAAAGGAATATGGCTACACCTTC.